A selection of T cell receptor beta chains follows, all from one sample in a study of blood T cell repertoires in COVID-19. Generated by immunoSEQ multiplex PCR, the TCRdb table keeps only in-frame clones and is missing some. Here the sample spans about 73,000 clones, about 80% being singletons. The specimen was peripheral blood. These receptors originate from a human donor in a cohort sampled during active COVID-19. CDR3s include the opening cysteine and the closing phenylalanine or tryptophan. The order of the fields is V gene, clone size, CDR3 protein. Only part of the rows carry a size: once, few, many, or a class if the clone is expanded.

V: TRBV11-2; size: .; CDR3: CASSLVQAGALATQYF
V: TRBV5-5; size: .; CDR3: CASSLMTANTEAFF
V: TRBV11-3; size: few; CDR3: CASSPRGEYEQYF
V: TRBV6-5; size: .; CDR3: CASSPRQTEAFF
V: TRBV7-8; size: .; CDR3: CASSSSETDTQYF
V: TRBV3-1/TRBV3-2; size: .; CDR3: CASSQVGGYGYTF
V: TRBV9; size: few; CDR3: CASSVAGGRHTQYF
V: TRBV24-1; size: few; CDR3: CAPGVGNYGYTF
V: TRBV6-5; size: .; CDR3: CASILDRRSNYGYTF
V: TRBV7-9; size: .; CDR3: CASSRFRGSTDTQYF
V: TRBV9; size: once; CDR3: CASSEGLAVIQETQYF
V: TRBV7-2; size: once; CDR3: CASSFTRQAVADTQYF
V: TRBV4-2; size: .; CDR3: CASSQEGPGGTDTQYF
V: TRBV11-2; size: .; CDR3: CASSLRRGGTDTQYF
V: TRBV2; size: few; CDR3: CASSEGGQGETQYF
V: TRBV15; size: .; CDR3: CATSRQGMDIQYF
V: TRBV27; size: .; CDR3: CASSSPLGLAVEFF
V: TRBV27; size: .; CDR3: CASSPGTSGVYNEQFF
V: TRBV18; size: .; CDR3: CASSPVTGVGNQPQHF